This T cell receptor beta chain was recorded in a study of T cell repertoires in cytomegalovirus infection. Study summary: HLA-C-restricted CMV epitopes, recently identified, and well-studied HLA-B-restricted ones were used by the study. Indications of both CMV infection and matching HLA type were provided by public TCR beta signatures.

TCRdb fed the reads into MiXCR, producing one record per CDR3 protein. The sample records about 830,000 distinct CDR3 sequences, roughly 33% being singletons. This clonotype showed up just a few times. Its antigen is currently unknown. There are 14 residues in the CDR3. Germline lookup yields CDR1 SGHNT and CDR2 YYREEE (reference sequence). V lost 2 bases, J lost 8 bases, and 16 bases lay in between. V and J are TRBV5-4 and TRBJ1-2; no reliable D call. The sequence derives from a human donor in good health (CMV status not recorded). Some clones in this sample may be carry-over from other donors' samples. Sequencing was performed on cultured CD8+ T cells from PBMCs, taken from culture after CMV antigen stimulation. DNA of the CDR3: TGTGCCAGCAGCTTTTTTTTCGGCCAGGCCGGCTACACCTTC. Its protein is CASSFFFGQAGYTF.